This T cell receptor (beta chain) was found in a study of blood T cell repertoires in COVID-19. Across the whole study: Sites across the United States, Italy and Spain contributed samples from acute and convalescent COVID-19. T cells, B-cell-depleted T cells, or PBMCs supplied cDNA or gDNA.

This CDR3 is 13 amino acids long. Germline V lookup: CDR1 SGHTA, CDR2 FQGTGA. Trimming removed 2 bases at V and 6 bases at J, with 8 bases between. Sequencing used immunoSEQ multiplex PCR; TCRdb keeps in-frame clones, though not all of them. The table includes about 170,000 clones, around 82% detected once. The sequence was collected from a woman in her 70s who had recovered from COVID-19. The sample consisted of peripheral blood. This chain links TRBV7-3 with TRBJ1-5, with D hard to call. CDR3 coding DNA: TGTGCCAGCAGCTTAGGGCCCACTCAGCCCCAGCATTTT. The encoded protein is CASSLGPTQPQHF.